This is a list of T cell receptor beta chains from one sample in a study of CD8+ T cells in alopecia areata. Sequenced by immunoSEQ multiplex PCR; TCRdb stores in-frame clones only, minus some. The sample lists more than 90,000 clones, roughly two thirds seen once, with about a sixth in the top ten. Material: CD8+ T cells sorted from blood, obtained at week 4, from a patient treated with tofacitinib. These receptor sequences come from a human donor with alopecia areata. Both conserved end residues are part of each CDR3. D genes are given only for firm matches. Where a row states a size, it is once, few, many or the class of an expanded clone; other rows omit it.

CAITSGEYNEQFF | TGTGCCATCACTAGCGGGGAGTACAATGAGCAGTTCTTC | few | TRBJ2-1 | TRBD2 | TRBV10-3
CASSQIAGVLYEQYF | TGTGCCAGTAGCCAGATAGCGGGAGTTCTCTACGAGCAGTACTTC | . | TRBJ2-7 | TRBD2 | TRBV19
CASSLGGTLSSYTF | TGTGCCAGCAGCTTAGGAGGGACACTCTCCTCCTACACCTTC | . | TRBJ1-2 | . | TRBV7-2
CSVEGAAAEAFF | TGCAGCGTTGAAGGGGCAGCCGCTGAAGCTTTCTTT | . | TRBJ1-1 | . | TRBV29-1
CASSEGHEQFF | TGTGCCAGTAGTGAGGGCCATGAGCAGTTCTTC | . | TRBJ2-1 | . | TRBV19
CASDYGYTF | TGTGCCAGCGACTATGGCTACACCTTC | . | TRBJ1-2 | . | TRBV27
CASSQVGGPGNEQFF | TGTGCCAGCAGCCAGGTGGGGGGCCCTGGGAATGAGCAGTTCTTC | . | TRBJ2-1 | . | TRBV7-9
CASRVTSGLTYEQYF | TGTGCCAGCAGAGTAACTAGCGGGTTAACCTACGAGCAGTACTTC | . | TRBJ2-7 | TRBD2 | TRBV2
CASSQEEVGAYEQYF | TGCGCCAGCAGCCAAGAGGAGGTCGGGGCCTACGAGCAGTACTTC | few | TRBJ2-7 | . | TRBV4-1
CASSLVAGEFGEQYF | TGTGCCAGCAGCTTAGTAGCGGGAGAATTCGGAGAGCAGTACTTC | few | TRBJ2-7 | TRBD2 | TRBV7-9
CASSLGTGDSYEQYF | TGCGCCAGCAGCCTCGGGACAGGGGACTCCTACGAGCAGTACTTC | . | TRBJ2-7 | TRBD1 | TRBV4-3
CAITGDSQETQYF | TGTGCCATCACCGGGGACTCACAAGAGACCCAGTACTTC | . | TRBJ2-5 | . | TRBV10-3
CASSEGQAMTNEQYF | TGTGCCAGCAGTGAAGGACAGGCCATGACTAACGAGCAGTACTTC | . | TRBJ2-7 | . | TRBV2
CASRIDRTNTEAFF | TGCGCCAGCAGGATTGACAGGACGAACACTGAAGCTTTCTTT | once | TRBJ1-1 | . | TRBV5-1
CASSPGSGAKNIQYF | TGTGCCAGCAGCCCAGGGTCAGGTGCCAAAAACATTCAGTACTTC | once | TRBJ2-4 | . | TRBV9
CASSLDNNEQFF | TGTGCCAGCAGCTTAGACAACAATGAGCAGTTCTTC | . | TRBJ2-1 | . | TRBV7-9
CATSRDKATDTQYF | TGTGCCACCAGCAGAGATAAGGCGACAGATACGCAGTATTTT | few | TRBJ2-3 | . | TRBV15
CASSLGLAEQFF | TGTGCCAGCAGCTTAGGTTTGGCAGAGCAGTTCTTC | . | TRBJ2-1 | . | TRBV13
CASGDTGELFF | TGCGCCTCGGGGGACACCGGGGAGCTGTTTTTT | . | TRBJ2-2 | . | TRBV4-1
CASSATGTSDEQFF | TGTGCCAGCAGTGCCACCGGGACTAGCGATGAGCAGTTCTTC | . | TRBJ2-1 | TRBD2 | TRBV6-4
CASSLLEGGVEQYF | TGTGCCAGCAGTTTACTGGAAGGCGGCGTCGAGCAGTACTTC | few | TRBJ2-7 | . | TRBV27
CASSQDGTGGREKLFF | TGCGCCAGCAGCCAAGATGGGACAGGGGGTCGTGAAAAACTGTTTTTT | . | TRBJ1-4 | TRBD1 | TRBV4-1
CSVRLVTEAFF | TGCAGCGTTAGGCTGGTCACTGAAGCTTTCTTT | . | TRBJ1-1 | . | TRBV29-1
CASSQDEQGVAKNIQYF | TGCGCCAGCAGCCAAGATGAGCAGGGGGTAGCCAAAAACATTCAGTACTTC | . | TRBJ2-4 | TRBD1 | TRBV4-3
CASSPVGTYEQYF | TGTGCCAGCAGCCCGGTTGGGACCTACGAGCAGTACTTC | . | TRBJ2-7 | . | TRBV5-6
CASSLDPWGTDTQYF | TGTGCCAGCAGCTTGGACCCGTGGGGCACAGATACGCAGTATTTT | . | TRBJ2-3 | . | TRBV7-2
CASSPGVTGAYGYTF | TGTGCCAGCAGCCCCGGGGTCACAGGGGCCTATGGCTACACCTTC | few | TRBJ1-2 | TRBD1 | TRBV7-3
CASSLSSGNYGYTF | TGTGCCAGCAGTTTATCGTCAGGGAACTATGGCTACACCTTC | . | TRBJ1-2 | . | TRBV27
CASSPGVGIPQPQHF | TGCGCCAGCAGCCCGGGGGTTGGGATCCCCCAGCCCCAGCATTTT | . | TRBJ1-5 | . | TRBV4-3
CASSLGATGVRETQYF | TGTGCCAGCAGCTTGGGGGCGACAGGGGTGAGAGAGACCCAGTACTTC | . | TRBJ2-5 | TRBD1 | TRBV5-6
CASNTGGTEAFF | TGTGCCAGTAATACAGGAGGCACTGAAGCTTTCTTT | . | TRBJ1-1 | . | TRBV25-1
CSVETDNTGELFF | TGCAGCGTTGAAACGGATAACACCGGGGAGCTGTTTTTT | . | TRBJ2-2 | . | TRBV29-1
CASSYSGQGPGYTF | TGTGCCAGCAGTTACTCGGGTCAGGGGCCTGGCTACACCTTC | . | TRBJ1-2 | . | TRBV6-5
CASSLGRKEQFF | TGTGCCAGCAGTTTGGGGAGGAAAGAGCAGTTCTTC | . | TRBJ2-1 | . | TRBV6-5
CASSSTAGQGASGEQYF | TGTGCCAGCAGTAGCACCGCGGGACAGGGGGCTAGTGGCGAGCAGTACTTC | few | TRBJ2-7 | TRBD1 | TRBV7-9
CATTSSTGELFF | TGTGCGACGACTAGCAGCACCGGGGAGCTGTTTTTT | few | TRBJ2-2 | TRBD2 | TRBV10-3
CASSYGRGHNEQFF | TGTGCCAGCAGTTACGGGCGGGGCCACAATGAGCAGTTCTTC | . | TRBJ2-1 | . | TRBV6-5
CATSRYSRTGDVRELFF | TGTGCCACCAGCAGATATTCCCGGACAGGGGACGTGAGGGAGCTGTTTTTT | few | TRBJ2-2 | TRBD1 | TRBV15
CASSSGASGHTGELFF | TGTGCCAGCAGTTCTGGGGCTAGCGGGCACACCGGGGAGCTGTTTTTT | . | TRBJ2-2 | TRBD2 | TRBV27
CASSLSRERAGYTF | TGTGCCAGCAGCTTATCTAGGGAAAGGGCTGGCTACACCTTC | . | TRBJ1-2 | . | TRBV7-9
CASSDSTGDGYTF | TGTGCCAGCAGTGACTCGACAGGTGATGGCTACACCTTC | . | TRBJ1-2 | . | TRBV6-4